These 21 T cell receptor beta chains were all obtained from the same sample, sequenced in a study of OX40 agonist ivuxolimab in advanced cancers. Sequenced by immunoSEQ multiplex PCR; TCRdb stores in-frame clones only, minus some. Of some 80,000 clones in the sample, around 87% are singletons; the top ten hold less than 0.7%. Sequencing was performed on CD4+ or CD8+ T cells sorted from blood, taken in a trial of the OX40 agonist ivuxolimab. All receptors derive from an adult with an advanced solid tumor such as melanoma, head and neck, liver or kidney cancer.

This clone was seen once. The J gene is TRBJ2-2, the V gene TRBV27; D is unclear. This CDR3 is built from 14 residues. Looked up from germline, CDR1 is MNHEY and CDR2 is SMNVEV (reference sequence). The ends were cut back, 8 bases at V and 2 bases at J, with 12 bases in the middle. In DNA, the CDR3 is TGTGCCAGCGCCCAGGATAGAAACACCGGGGAGCTGTTTTTT. This translates into CASAQDRNTGELFF.

The chain couples TRBV6-6 to TRBJ2-1; 8 positions agree with TRBD1. The germline V gene has CDR1 MNHNY and CDR2 SVGAGI (reference sequence). V lost 7 bases and J lost 8; bases outside the gene matches: 7. The CDR3 loop spans 13 amino acids. The CDR3 spells CASILSGGYEQFF. The CDR3 DNA is TGTGCCAGCATTTTATCAGGGGGCTATGAGCAGTTCTTC.

The rearrangement links TRBV11-2 to TRBJ2-7; 8 positions agree with TRBD2. V shed 1 base and J 0 bases; nucleotides not matched to a gene: 5. This CDR3 is built from 16 residues. Germline V gene sequence: CDR1 SGHAT, CDR2 FQNNGV. CDR3 DNA sequence: TGTGCCAGCAGCTTAGTTGGCGGGGGGAGCTCCTACGAGCAGTACTTC. Amino acid sequence: CASSLVGGGSSYEQYF.

V usage is TRBV18 and J usage is TRBJ2-7, with TRBD2 matching over 7 bases. Trimming at V came to 3 bases and at J to 4 bases, leaving 6 bases not matched to a gene. CDR3 length: 14 amino acids. Germline V gene data show CDR1 as KGHSH and CDR2 as LQKENI. The CDR3 nucleotides read TGTGCCAGCTCACCCGGGGGGATTGGATACGAGCAGTACTTC. Translated: CASSPGGIGYEQYF.

The chain recombines TRBV5-1 with TRBJ1-1, with 7 positions matching TRBD1. Trimming removed 5 bases from V and 3 bases from J; junction bases left unmatched: 10. This CDR3 has 15 residues. The germline CDR1 and CDR2 sequences are SGHRS and YFSETQ. The CDR3 DNA reads TGCGCCAGCAGAAAAACGACAGGGCCGGACACTGAAGCTTTCTTT. Translation: CASRKTTGPDTEAFF. Using reference TRBV5-1 and TRBJ1-1 for the parts outside the CDR3, the full variable domain is KAGVTQTPRYLIKTRGQQVTLSCSPISGHRSVSWYQQTPGQGLQFLFEYFSETQRNKGNFPGRFSGRQFSNSRSEMNVSTLELGDSALYLCASRKTTGPDTEAFFGQGTRLTVV.

This clone is a singleton in its sample. This rearrangement joins TRBV28 to TRBJ2-3; D remains unclear. The CDR3 totals 13 residues. From germline, CDR1 is MDHEN and CDR2 SYDVKM. V lost 4 bases and J 2 bases, leaving 7 bases between the germline ends. The CDR3 nucleotides read TGTGCCAGCAGTTCGGCCCACACAGATACGCAGTATTTT. Translating gives CASSSAHTDTQYF.

The chain combines TRBV28 with TRBJ1-1; 9 bases map to TRBD1. The germline CDR1 and CDR2 sequences are MDHEN and SYDVKM. J lost 3 bases, V lost 3 bases, and 5 bases had no gene match. The CDR3 is made up of 15 amino acids. The CDR3 nucleotides read TGTGCCAGCAGTTTCTCCGGGACAGGGTACACTGAAGCTTTCTTT. Encoded protein: CASSFSGTGYTEAFF.

The V gene is TRBV9, the J gene TRBJ2-7; D possibly uses TRBD1 or TRBD2 (6 bases each). This CDR3 comprises 16 residues. V gave up 2 bases and J gave up 5 bases, with 20 bases separating them. The germline V gene has CDR1 SGDLS and CDR2 YYNGEE. This CDR3 reads CASSVGAPAGRNEQYF. The DNA for the CDR3 is TGTGCCAGCAGCGTGGGGGCCCCCGCGGGAAGGAACGAGCAGTACTTC.

The chain couples TRBV4-2 to TRBJ2-7, with 9 bases identical to TRBD1. Per germline, CDR1 LGHNA and CDR2 YNFKEQ. The CDR3 runs 14 residues. V gave up 2 bases and J gave up 6 bases; unmatched junction bases: 5. CDR3 sequence reads: CASSQPGQGPEQYF. The CDR3 DNA reads TGTGCCAGCAGCCAACCGGGACAGGGCCCCGAGCAGTACTTC.

V is TRBV27 and J is TRBJ2-1; perhaps TRBD1 as D (6 bases). There are 14 residues in the CDR3. V lost 1 base and J lost 7, with 11 bases in between. In germline, CDR1 is MNHEY, CDR2 SMNVEV (reference sequence). The CDR3 loop reads CASSLLGQGNEQFF. The CDR3 bases are TGTGCCAGCAGTTTATTGGGACAAGGAAATGAGCAGTTCTTC.

This clone was found once. The V call is TRBV6-9, the J call TRBJ1-6; tentatively, D is TRBD1 (6 bases). The germline CDR1 and CDR2 sequences are MNHGY and SVAAGI. The V end was cut by 4 bases, the J end by 14 bases, with 21 bases between. The CDR3 is 15 residues long. This chain's CDR3 is CASSSRGHGGVTLHF. The CDR3, as DNA: TGTGCCAGCAGTTCTCGGGGACACGGGGGAGTCACCCTCCACTTT.

The chain links TRBV9 to TRBJ2-3; no definite D call. V gave up 0 bases and J gave up 2 bases, with 10 bases separating them. Looked up from germline, CDR1 is SGDLS and CDR2 is YYNGEE. This CDR3 region has 15 residues. CDR3 DNA sequence: TGTGCCAGCAGCGTAGCTGGCTCATTCACAGATACGCAGTATTTT. Its translation is CASSVAGSFTDTQYF.

V and J are TRBV7-2 and TRBJ1-5; D is perhaps TRBD1 (5 bases). Germline V gene lookup returns CDR1 SGHTA and CDR2 FQGNSA. Trimming removed 1 base from V and 7 bases from J, with 8 bases in between. This CDR3 is 13 amino acids long. CDR3 protein: CASSLGQRQPQHF. The CDR3 DNA is TGTGCCAGCAGCTTAGGACAGCGGCAGCCCCAGCATTTT. Together with reference TRBV7-2 and TRBJ1-5, the CDR3 gives the full variable domain: GAGVSQSPSNKVTEKGKDVELRCDPISGHTALYWYRQSLGQGLEFLIYFQGNSAPDKSGLPSDRFSAERTGGSVSTLTIQRTQQEDSAVYLCASSLGQRQPQHFGDGTRLSIL.

The genes are TRBV6-6 and TRBJ1-5; D unclear. This CDR3 region has 15 residues. Trimming removed 5 bases from V and 3 bases from J, with 14 bases in between. Germline lookup yields CDR1 MNHNY and CDR2 SVGAGI (reference sequence). CDR3 amino acids: CASSPQGRNNQPQHF. Here the CDR3 DNA reads TGTGCCAGCAGTCCTCAAGGGAGGAACAATCAGCCCCAGCATTTT.

This chain links TRBV19 with TRBJ2-2; D may be TRBD1 or TRBD2 (5 bases each). Trimming took 5 bases from V and 3 from J, leaving 13 bases between them. The V gene's germline CDR1 is LNHDA and CDR2 SQIVND (reference sequence). CDR3 size: 15 residues. CDR3 nucleotide sequence: TGTGCCAGTAGTGGGACGTCCCCGGACACCGGGGAGCTGTTTTTT. Protein sequence: CASSGTSPDTGELFF.

This clone was counted between two and nine times. The gene calls are TRBV27 and TRBJ2-6; the D gene is possibly TRBD1 (6 bases). The length of the CDR3 is 18 residues. V lost 4 bases and J lost 0, with 16 bases in between. Germline V gives CDR1 MNHEY, CDR2 SMNVEV (reference sequence). Written as DNA, the CDR3 is TGTGCCAGCAGTTCACTGGGGCAGGGGCACTCTGGGGCCAACGTCCTGACTTTC. This gives the protein CASSSLGQGHSGANVLTF.

The rearrangement joins TRBV9 to TRBJ1-5, with D maybe TRBD1 (5 bases). The germline gives CDR1 SGDLS, CDR2 YYNGEE. This CDR3 is built from 16 residues. Trimming took 9 bases from V and 1 from J, leaving 20 bases between them. The CDR3 DNA reads TGTGCCACCCTAAGACAGCGGGTATTAAGCAATCAGCCCCAGCATTTT. Residues: CATLRQRVLSNQPQHF.

This rearrangement joins TRBV6-1 to TRBJ2-7, with 9 positions matching TRBD1. The CDR3 has 13 residues. The V gene end was trimmed by 6 bases and the J gene end by 2 bases; junction bases not matched to a gene: 2. Germline-derived CDR1 and CDR2 are MNHNS and SASEGT. CDR3 region: CASRDRGTYEQYF. The CDR3 DNA is TGTGCCAGCAGGGACAGGGGTACCTACGAGCAGTACTTC.

The chain combines TRBV4-2 with TRBJ1-1, with a weak D call TRBD1 (5 bases). The CDR3 is 16 residues long. Germline lookup yields CDR1 LGHNA and CDR2 YNFKEQ. Between the trimmed V and J ends, which lost 0 bases and 0 bases, there was a span of 11 bases. The CDR3 DNA reads as TGTGCCAGCAGCCAAGATCAGGGCAGCTTGAACACTGAAGCTTTCTTT. Encoded protein: CASSQDQGSLNTEAFF.

There are a few counts of this clone. The chain carries TRBV27 and TRBJ2-7, with TRBD1 identical over 10 bases. V was clipped by 5 bases and J by 5 bases; unmatched bases: 6. The germline CDR1 and CDR2 sequences are MNHEY and SMNVEV (reference sequence). There are 14 residues in the CDR3. The CDR3 nucleotides are TGTGCCAGCAGTCCCGGGACAGGGGACCACGAGCAGTACTTC. It yields the protein CASSPGTGDHEQYF.

This chain joins TRBV18 and TRBJ2-5; 8 nucleotides align to TRBD2. Germline V gives CDR1 KGHSH, CDR2 LQKENI. J lost 5 bases, V lost 0 bases, and 2 bases had no gene match. CDR3 size: 14 residues. The CDR3 reads CASSPPLAGETQYF. CDR3 coding DNA: TGTGCCAGCTCACCACCGCTAGCGGGCGAGACCCAGTACTTC.